This TCR beta chain was sequenced during a study of identifying expanded T cells in peripheral blood. The CDR3 contains 16 residues. Germline V gene lookup returns CDR1 LNHDA and CDR2 SQIVND (reference sequence). V dropped 0 bases and J dropped 5; count of bases not matched to a gene: 9. Generated by immunoSEQ multiplex PCR, the TCRdb table keeps only in-frame clones and is missing some. The table lists 75,000 to 95,000 clones, roughly 84% of them singletons. Whole-study findings and limits: Roughly two-week clone count variance significantly increased as total template count grew.

Regarding this clone: The antigen is unknown.

Sequenced input: blood. The rearrangement uses TRBV19 and TRBJ1-2, with 7 positions matching TRBD1. This clonotype was sampled from a person aged 18 to 70 in good health. The CDR3 DNA follows: TGTGCCAGTAGTATAGATCCCGGATCAGGGGGATATGGCTACACCTTC. Amino acid sequence: CASSIDPGSGGYGYTF.